This TCR beta chain appears in the sequencing data of a study of chemoradiotherapy in HPV16-positive cancers. Study-level background: Functional T-cell assays on a couple of HPV16-positive patients' cells defined candidate HPV-specific clones and common TCR motifs. The study's findings and limits: The functional HPV-specific definition rests on just a couple of HPV16-positive patients. Non-HPV-specific T cells did not expand in tumors during treatment, whereas candidate HPV-specific clones and E7-related motifs did.

Comments on this clone: What it binds is not known.

Germline CDR1 is SGHDN and CDR2 is FVKESK. The length of the CDR3 is 13 residues. Trimming took off 0 bases at V and 8 bases at J, with 10 bases between the two ends. Only in-frame clones appear in the TCRdb table, and some are missing; sequencing was by immunoSEQ multiplex PCR. Among about 7,000 clones listed, under 90% were seen once. The origin of this receptor is a human donor with HPV-associated anogenital cancer. The material was tumor tissue, obtained from a patient who underwent chemoradiotherapy. The V and J genes are TRBV14 and TRBJ1-2; unclear D gene. The CDR3 protein is CASSQDWEAGYTF. In nucleotides, the CDR3 is TGTGCCAGCAGCCAAGATTGGGAAGCGGGCTACACCTTC.